The T cell receptor beta chain under discussion was sequenced for a study of T cells after yellow fever vaccination. Study details: The SMART-Seq v4 Ultra Low Input method served to prepare the low-cell-number fractions. Study outcomes and limitations: After the booster, 96% of CD4 and about nine tenths of CD8 primary-response clones were re-detected. Clonotype sharing between CD4 and CD8 compartments was small. Sorted repertoires could include abundant contaminating clonotypes from bulk cells.

TCRdb analysed the 5' RACE reads with MiXCR anew, one entry per CDR3 protein. The table records about 230,000 distinct CDR3 sequences, 6.5% to 7.5% of them present only once. Germline CDR1 is DFQATT and CDR2 is SNEGSKA (reference sequence). V was trimmed by 3 bases and J by 0 bases, leaving 15 bases between them. CDR3 length: 15 residues. This clonotype was detected ten times or more. Its target is unknown. This clonotype was sampled from a man aged 30-40 years who received the YFV17D yellow fever vaccine. Specimen: CD4+ T cells sorted from PBMCs, collected on the day of the yellow fever booster vaccination. The chain uses TRBV20-1 and TRBJ2-7; the D is unclear. CDR3 sequence (DNA): TGCAGTGCTAGGGAGTCTTCCGGAAACTCCTACGAGCAGTACTTC. Translated: CSARESSGNSYEQYF.